Listed here is a single T cell receptor beta chain. The antigen is undetermined. These data originate in a study of T cell responses to AZD1222 COVID-19 vaccine. Study in general: Samples with a second dose at about 4 or about 12 weeks were pooled together.

Findings and limits, study-wide: Reportedly, nearly half the spike-specific TCRs target unmutated variant regions. Increased Spike-specific TCR breadth and depth were observed after two AZD1222 doses.

The protocol was immunoSEQ multiplex PCR, while the TCRdb copy is restricted to in-frame clones and leaves out a portion. The table includes fewer than 200,000 clones, around 89% detected once. Germline CDR1 reads SGHNT; CDR2 reads YYREEE (reference sequence). V lost 5 bases to trimming and J lost 0 bases, with 12 bases between them. CDR3 length: 16 amino acids. V gene TRBV5-4 combines with J gene TRBJ2-6; D tentatively fits TRBD1 or TRBD2 (5 bases each). This receptor was obtained from an adult in good health. The sequenced sample was peripheral blood, obtained on day 0 of AZD1222 vaccination. Here the CDR3 reads CASSRDGGSGANVLTF. As DNA, the CDR3 is TGTGCCAGCAGTCGGGACGGTGGCTCTGGGGCCAACGTCCTGACTTTC.